This TCR beta chain is drawn from a study of patients and donors after allogeneic stem cell transplantation. The CDR3 contains 16 residues. In germline, CDR1 is SGHVS, CDR2 FNYEAQ. Between the trimmed V and J ends, which lost 5 bases and 3 bases, there was a span of 18 bases. This clonotype was seen only a few times. Each CDR3 protein is one row after TCRdb ran MiXCR on the RT-PCR reads. The data hold 410,000 or so distinct CDR3 sequences, with roughly 16% observed a single time. The receptor was derived from a human donor who was either an allogeneic HSCT recipient or a stem cell or donor lymphocyte infusion donor (not recorded which). It is not recorded whose cells these are; they may come from a transplant donor. The sequenced sample consisted of blood, either unsorted or a sorted T cell fraction (not recorded which). V is TRBV7-6 and J is TRBJ2-3; D is unresolved. In DNA, the CDR3 is TGTGCCAGCAGCCTTGGAGCTCAACTCAAAACAGATACGCAGTATTTT. Translation gives CASSLGAQLKTDTQYF.